This note documents a single T cell receptor beta chain sequence. Its specificity is not known. This sample was taken from a study of blood T cells in healthy people across ages. The study's findings and limits: Not knowing donor CMV status may have confounded expanded clonotype changes.

A second PCR, run for roughly 7 to 11 cycles, used a sample-barcoded 5' primer plus a J-beta primer mix. TCRdb fed the 5' RACE reads into MiXCR, producing one record per CDR3 protein. Of about 830,000 distinct CDR3 sequences in the sample, around 68% were seen once. The sequence was obtained from a man aged 25 to 45 in good health. Sequenced input: blood.

CDR3 DNA sequence: TGCGCCAGCAGCCAAGAATCGGGGGCCAGGAACGAGCAGTACTTC. Translated, it gives CASSQESGARNEQYF. The V and J genes are TRBV4-1 and TRBJ2-7, with D perhaps given as TRBD1 or TRBD2 (6 bases each). Trimming cost V 0 bases and J 5 bases, with 14 bases left between them. Per germline, CDR1 MGHRA and CDR2 YSYEKL. This CDR3 is 15 amino acids long.